Listed below are T cell receptor beta chains from one sample, sequenced in a study of siplizumab effects on memory and regulatory T cells. Clones were read by immunoSEQ multiplex PCR, and TCRdb kept only the in-frame ones, dropping some. The table shows approximately 100,000 clones, with just under 95% occurring only once. The specimen sequenced was non-Treg CD4+ T cells sorted from blood. The receptors shown here come from a human donor in good health. Each CDR3 is given with its conserved first and last residue. Fields, in order: CDR3 protein, CDR3 DNA, clone size, J gene, D gene, CDR3 length, V gene. The D gene is left open where the match is weak. Some rows have no size entry. The others give once, few or many, or a class for an expanded clone.

CDR3 protein: CSAQRDEQFF; CDR3 DNA: TGCAGTGCCCAGAGGGATGAGCAGTTCTTC; clone size: once; J gene: TRBJ2-1; D gene: -; CDR3 length: 10; V gene: TRBV20-1
CDR3 protein: CASSLSRPANYGYTF; CDR3 DNA: TGTGCCAGCTCTCTATCCAGACCAGCTAACTATGGCTACACCTTC; clone size: -; J gene: TRBJ1-2; D gene: -; CDR3 length: 15; V gene: TRBV6-1
CDR3 protein: CASSLGRTSGTYNEQFF; CDR3 DNA: TGTGCCAGCAGCTTAGGGAGGACTAGCGGGACCTACAATGAGCAGTTCTTC; clone size: -; J gene: TRBJ2-1; D gene: TRBD2; CDR3 length: 17; V gene: TRBV7-9
CDR3 protein: CASSVVVDEQYF; CDR3 DNA: TGTGCCAGCAGCGTCGTAGTGGACGAGCAGTACTTC; clone size: -; J gene: TRBJ2-7; D gene: -; CDR3 length: 12; V gene: TRBV2
CDR3 protein: CASSPNGGEGTDTQYF; CDR3 DNA: TGTGCCAGCAGTCCCAACGGGGGGGAGGGCACAGATACGCAGTATTTT; clone size: -; J gene: TRBJ2-3; D gene: TRBD2; CDR3 length: 16; V gene: TRBV7-3
CDR3 protein: CASSQGSIQYF; CDR3 DNA: TGTGCCAGCAGCCAAGGGAGCATTCAGTACTTC; clone size: -; J gene: TRBJ2-4; D gene: -; CDR3 length: 11; V gene: TRBV16
CDR3 protein: CASSPHPGAAFF; CDR3 DNA: TGTGCCAGCAGCCCCCACCCAGGGGCGGCTTTCTTT; clone size: once; J gene: TRBJ1-1; D gene: -; CDR3 length: 12; V gene: TRBV14
CDR3 protein: CASSLSNTVPLFFF; CDR3 DNA: TGCGCCAGCAGCTTGTCGAACACCGTCCCCCTTTTTTTCTTT; clone size: -; J gene: TRBJ1-1; D gene: -; CDR3 length: 14; V gene: TRBV5-1
CDR3 protein: CASSPQGGRKETQYF; CDR3 DNA: TGTGCCAGCAGCCCCCAGGGCGGGCGGAAAGAGACCCAGTACTTC; clone size: -; J gene: TRBJ2-5; D gene: -; CDR3 length: 15; V gene: TRBV5-4
CDR3 protein: CACSLGGRSWYAQYF; CDR3 DNA: TGTGCCTGTTCGCTCGGCGGGAGAAGTTGGTATGCGCAGTATTTT; clone size: -; J gene: TRBJ2-3; D gene: TRBD2; CDR3 length: 15; V gene: TRBV30
CDR3 protein: CATARGANTGELFF; CDR3 DNA: TGTGCCACCGCCCGTGGGGCGAACACCGGGGAGCTGTTTTTT; clone size: -; J gene: TRBJ2-2; D gene: -; CDR3 length: 14; V gene: TRBV7-8
CDR3 protein: CASSFAGAGGEQFF; CDR3 DNA: TGTGCCAGCAGCTTTGCGGGAGCGGGAGGTGAGCAGTTCTTC; clone size: -; J gene: TRBJ2-1; D gene: TRBD2; CDR3 length: 14; V gene: TRBV5-8
CDR3 protein: CASSSAGSPSGNTIYF; CDR3 DNA: TGCGCCAGCAGCTCAGCGGGCTCCCCCTCTGGAAACACCATATATTTT; clone size: -; J gene: TRBJ1-3; D gene: -; CDR3 length: 16; V gene: TRBV5-1
CDR3 protein: CASSRGSSYNEQFF; CDR3 DNA: TGTGCCAGCAGCCGGGGGAGCTCCTACAATGAGCAGTTCTTC; clone size: once; J gene: TRBJ2-1; D gene: -; CDR3 length: 14; V gene: TRBV28
CDR3 protein: CASSAVDSGAFF; CDR3 DNA: TGTGCCAGCTCAGCCGTTGATAGTGGGGCTTTCTTT; clone size: -; J gene: TRBJ1-1; D gene: -; CDR3 length: 12; V gene: TRBV18
CDR3 protein: CSVQPGQGLRGYTF; CDR3 DNA: TGCAGCGTTCAACCGGGACAGGGATTAAGGGGCTACACCTTC; clone size: once; J gene: TRBJ1-2; D gene: TRBD1; CDR3 length: 14; V gene: TRBV29-1
CDR3 protein: CASSQDLGERELFF; CDR3 DNA: TGTGCCAGCAGCCAAGATTTGGGAGAGAGGGAGCTGTTTTTT; clone size: -; J gene: TRBJ2-2; D gene: -; CDR3 length: 14; V gene: TRBV4-2
CDR3 protein: CASSSGLAGGEQFF; CDR3 DNA: TGTGCCAGCAGCTCGGGACTAGCGGGAGGGGAGCAGTTCTTC; clone size: -; J gene: TRBJ2-1; D gene: TRBD2; CDR3 length: 14; V gene: TRBV7-3
CDR3 protein: CASRPIRSSYEQYF; CDR3 DNA: TGTGCCAGCCGGCCGATTCGTAGCTCCTACGAGCAGTACTTC; clone size: -; J gene: TRBJ2-7; D gene: -; CDR3 length: 14; V gene: TRBV27
CDR3 protein: CASSEYGTNTGELFF; CDR3 DNA: TGTGCCAGCAGTGAATACGGGACCAACACCGGGGAGCTGTTTTTT; clone size: -; J gene: TRBJ2-2; D gene: -; CDR3 length: 15; V gene: TRBV25-1
CDR3 protein: CASSVAGRGGTGGYTF; CDR3 DNA: TGTGCCAGCAGCGTTGCGGGACGGGGGGGAACGGGAGGCTACACCTTC; clone size: -; J gene: TRBJ1-2; D gene: -; CDR3 length: 16; V gene: TRBV9
CDR3 protein: CAWSVRFWKFF; CDR3 DNA: TGTGCCTGGAGTGTACGATTTTGGAAGTTCTTC; clone size: -; J gene: TRBJ2-1; D gene: -; CDR3 length: 11; V gene: TRBV30
CDR3 protein: CASSARSVRGLNNEQFF; CDR3 DNA: TGTGCCAGCAGTGCCCGTAGCGTAAGGGGGCTGAACAATGAGCAGTTCTTC; clone size: -; J gene: TRBJ2-1; D gene: TRBD1; CDR3 length: 17; V gene: TRBV28
CDR3 protein: CASSLEGIGTTLTGELFF; CDR3 DNA: TGTGCCAGCAGCCTCGAAGGGATCGGGACCACACTCACCGGGGAGCTGTTTTTT; clone size: -; J gene: TRBJ2-2; D gene: -; CDR3 length: 18; V gene: TRBV11-3
CDR3 protein: CASRMRGDPENEQFF; CDR3 DNA: TGTGCCAGCAGAATGAGAGGGGACCCTGAGAATGAGCAGTTCTTC; clone size: -; J gene: TRBJ2-1; D gene: -; CDR3 length: 15; V gene: TRBV6-1
CDR3 protein: CSVDDRLNEQYF; CDR3 DNA: TGCAGCGTTGACGACAGGCTCAACGAGCAGTACTTC; clone size: -; J gene: TRBJ2-7; D gene: -; CDR3 length: 12; V gene: TRBV29-1
CDR3 protein: CASSQDLRTVSNQPQHF; CDR3 DNA: TGCGCCAGCAGCCAAGATCTTCGGACAGTTAGCAATCAGCCCCAGCATTTT; clone size: -; J gene: TRBJ1-5; D gene: -; CDR3 length: 17; V gene: TRBV4-1
CDR3 protein: CASNGRGFQETQYF; CDR3 DNA: TGTGCCAGCAATGGTCGGGGCTTCCAAGAGACCCAGTACTTC; clone size: -; J gene: TRBJ2-5; D gene: -; CDR3 length: 14; V gene: TRBV27
CDR3 protein: CASSPRGTATGANVLTF; CDR3 DNA: TGTGCCAGCAGCCCCAGGGGTACAGCTACGGGGGCCAACGTCCTGACTTTC; clone size: -; J gene: TRBJ2-6; D gene: -; CDR3 length: 17; V gene: TRBV5-4
CDR3 protein: CASSLVIKPNYGYTF; CDR3 DNA: TGTGCCAGCAGCTTGGTGATTAAACCTAACTATGGCTACACCTTC; clone size: -; J gene: TRBJ1-2; D gene: -; CDR3 length: 15; V gene: TRBV11-2
CDR3 protein: CASSEDRRYEQYF; CDR3 DNA: TGTGCCAGCAGTGAGGACAGGCGGTACGAGCAGTACTTC; clone size: -; J gene: TRBJ2-7; D gene: TRBD1; CDR3 length: 13; V gene: TRBV27
CDR3 protein: CASSRDTGNTEAFF; CDR3 DNA: TGTGCCAGCAGTAGGGACACGGGGAACACTGAAGCTTTCTTT; clone size: -; J gene: TRBJ1-1; D gene: -; CDR3 length: 14; V gene: TRBV2
CDR3 protein: CASSLRTGGRNEQYF; CDR3 DNA: TGTGCCAGCAGCCTAAGGACAGGGGGAAGAAACGAGCAGTACTTC; clone size: once; J gene: TRBJ2-7; D gene: TRBD1; CDR3 length: 15; V gene: TRBV9
CDR3 protein: CASSWTSGGRGTEAFF; CDR3 DNA: TGTGCCAGCAGTTGGACCTCAGGGGGTCGAGGCACTGAAGCTTTCTTT; clone size: -; J gene: TRBJ1-1; D gene: TRBD1; CDR3 length: 16; V gene: TRBV6-5
CDR3 protein: CSVLLQGEAYGYTF; CDR3 DNA: TGCAGCGTCCTCCTCCAGGGGGAAGCCTATGGCTACACCTTC; clone size: -; J gene: TRBJ1-2; D gene: TRBD1; CDR3 length: 14; V gene: TRBV29-1
CDR3 protein: CASGLVVQGGRYEQYF; CDR3 DNA: TGTGCTAGTGGTTTGGTGGTCCAGGGGGGACGCTACGAGCAGTACTTC; clone size: -; J gene: TRBJ2-7; D gene: -; CDR3 length: 16; V gene: TRBV12-5
CDR3 protein: CASSLLWARRESSYNEQFF; CDR3 DNA: TGTGCCAGCAGCTTATTATGGGCGAGGCGGGAGAGCTCCTACAATGAGCAGTTCTTC; clone size: -; J gene: TRBJ2-1; D gene: TRBD2; CDR3 length: 19; V gene: TRBV7-6
CDR3 protein: CASTRRFEEQFF; CDR3 DNA: TGTGCCAGCACCCGACGCTTCGAGGAGCAGTTCTTC; clone size: -; J gene: TRBJ2-1; D gene: -; CDR3 length: 12; V gene: TRBV13
CDR3 protein: CASSFRVAEKLFF; CDR3 DNA: TGTGCCAGCAGCTTCAGGGTAGCTGAAAAACTGTTTTTT; clone size: -; J gene: TRBJ1-4; D gene: -; CDR3 length: 13; V gene: TRBV7-2
CDR3 protein: CAARRQGSYEQYF; CDR3 DNA: TGTGCCGCAAGGAGACAGGGGTCCTACGAGCAGTACTTC; clone size: -; J gene: TRBJ2-7; D gene: TRBD1; CDR3 length: 13; V gene: TRBV28
CDR3 protein: CASSPGQGGTGELFF; CDR3 DNA: TGTGCCAGCAGCCCAGGACAGGGGGGAACCGGGGAGCTGTTTTTT; clone size: -; J gene: TRBJ2-2; D gene: TRBD1; CDR3 length: 15; V gene: TRBV5-4
CDR3 protein: CASSLAYRTAFF; CDR3 DNA: TGTGCCAGCAGTTTAGCCTACAGGACCGCTTTCTTT; clone size: -; J gene: TRBJ1-1; D gene: -; CDR3 length: 12; V gene: TRBV28
CDR3 protein: CASSVGQGVVYEQYF; CDR3 DNA: TGCGCCAGCAGTGTAGGACAGGGGGTAGTCTACGAGCAGTACTTC; clone size: once; J gene: TRBJ2-7; D gene: TRBD1; CDR3 length: 15; V gene: TRBV10-2
CDR3 protein: CASSPARDTEAFF; CDR3 DNA: TGTGCCAGCTCACCTGCGAGGGACACTGAAGCTTTCTTT; clone size: -; J gene: TRBJ1-1; D gene: -; CDR3 length: 13; V gene: TRBV18
CDR3 protein: CSVEQSGETQYF; CDR3 DNA: TGCAGCGTTGAACAGTCCGGGGAGACCCAGTACTTC; clone size: -; J gene: TRBJ2-5; D gene: -; CDR3 length: 12; V gene: TRBV29-1
CDR3 protein: CASSPHYQPQHF; CDR3 DNA: TGTGCCAGTAGCCCACATTATCAGCCCCAGCATTTT; clone size: once; J gene: TRBJ1-5; D gene: -; CDR3 length: 12; V gene: TRBV19
CDR3 protein: CASSEGDPRGDTIYF; CDR3 DNA: TGTGCCAGCAGCGAGGGGGACCCCCGAGGAGACACCATATATTTT; clone size: -; J gene: TRBJ1-3; D gene: -; CDR3 length: 15; V gene: TRBV9
CDR3 protein: CASSLSRGNNEQFF; CDR3 DNA: TGCGCCAGCAGCTTATCCCGGGGGAACAATGAGCAGTTCTTC; clone size: -; J gene: TRBJ2-1; D gene: -; CDR3 length: 14; V gene: TRBV5-1
CDR3 protein: CASSLSGSYEQYF; CDR3 DNA: TGTGCCAGCTCACTATCGGGTTCCTACGAGCAGTACTTC; clone size: -; J gene: TRBJ2-7; D gene: -; CDR3 length: 13; V gene: TRBV18
CDR3 protein: CASSLASDQPQHF; CDR3 DNA: TGTGCCAGCAGCTTAGCGTCGGATCAGCCCCAGCATTTT; clone size: few; J gene: TRBJ1-5; D gene: -; CDR3 length: 13; V gene: TRBV11-2
CDR3 protein: CASSQGLAGGYVETQYF; CDR3 DNA: TGCGCCAGCAGCCAAGGTCTGGCAGGGGGATATGTAGAGACCCAGTACTTC; clone size: -; J gene: TRBJ2-5; D gene: TRBD1; CDR3 length: 17; V gene: TRBV4-1